A selection of T cell receptor beta chains follows, all from one sample in a study of blood T cell repertoires in COVID-19. Sequenced by immunoSEQ multiplex PCR; TCRdb stores in-frame clones only, minus some. The sample lists about 130,000 clones; approximately 90% were seen once. The sample taken for sequencing was peripheral blood. The receptors were sampled from a man in his forties or fifties with acute or convalescent COVID-19. Both conserved end residues are part of each CDR3. A D gene is named only where the DNA matches it firmly.

CDR3 DNA: TGTGCCAGCAGTTACTCCCCGGGGACAGCTGAAAAACTGTTTTTT
CDR3 protein: CASSYSPGTAEKLFF
V gene: TRBV6-5
D gene: TRBD1
J gene: TRBJ1-4

CDR3 DNA: TGTGCCAGCAGCCCCGGACTTCCTCCGCCCAACGTCCTGACTTTC
CDR3 protein: CASSPGLPPPNVLTF
V gene: TRBV7-9
D gene: .
J gene: TRBJ2-6

CDR3 DNA: TGTGCCAGCAGCTTGGGGGGGTGGCAAGAGACCCAGTACTTC
CDR3 protein: CASSLGGWQETQYF
V gene: TRBV7-9
D gene: TRBD2
J gene: TRBJ2-5

CDR3 DNA: TGTGCCAGCAGCCAATTACAGGGGGCGACTGAAGCTTTCTTT
CDR3 protein: CASSQLQGATEAFF
V gene: TRBV3-1/TRBV3-2
D gene: TRBD1
J gene: TRBJ1-1

CDR3 DNA: TGTGCCAGCAGTTCTGCGTTTACAGGCTCTGGGGCCAACGTCCTGACTTTC
CDR3 protein: CASSSAFTGSGANVLTF
V gene: TRBV27
D gene: .
J gene: TRBJ2-6

CDR3 DNA: TGTGCCAGCGAGTTCGGCACTGAAGCTTTCTTT
CDR3 protein: CASEFGTEAFF
V gene: TRBV12-3/TRBV12-4
D gene: .
J gene: TRBJ1-1

CDR3 DNA: TGTGTCAGCTCGGGGGTTTTTTCGGGGATTCAGTACTTC
CDR3 protein: CVSSGVFSGIQYF
V gene: TRBV5-6
D gene: .
J gene: TRBJ2-4

CDR3 DNA: TGCAGTGCTAGTAGCGACACTGAAGCTTTCTTT
CDR3 protein: CSASSDTEAFF
V gene: TRBV20-1
D gene: .
J gene: TRBJ1-1

CDR3 DNA: TGCGCCAGCAGCCCCTCAGATTCCGGGACAGGGAGTAGCAAAAAACTGTTTTTT
CDR3 protein: CASSPSDSGTGSSKKLFF
V gene: TRBV4-1
D gene: TRBD1
J gene: TRBJ1-4

CDR3 DNA: TGTGCCAGCAGCCAAATACAGGGGGAAAAACTGTTTTTT
CDR3 protein: CASSQIQGEKLFF
V gene: TRBV7-6
D gene: TRBD1
J gene: TRBJ1-4

CDR3 DNA: TGTGCCAGCTCACCCACTCCCCAGGGCCACTCTGGAAACACCATATATTTT
CDR3 protein: CASSPTPQGHSGNTIYF
V gene: TRBV18
D gene: .
J gene: TRBJ1-3

CDR3 DNA: TGTGCCAGCAGTGGACAGATCTATGGCTACACCTTC
CDR3 protein: CASSGQIYGYTF
V gene: TRBV28
D gene: .
J gene: TRBJ1-2

CDR3 DNA: TGTGCCACCAGCAGAGATAGGGGACAGGGGCGGACTGAAGCTTTCTTT
CDR3 protein: CATSRDRGQGRTEAFF
V gene: TRBV15
D gene: TRBD1
J gene: TRBJ1-1

CDR3 DNA: TGTGCCAGCAGCTTCGATAGGGTAACAGGCTCAGGCGGCTACACCTTC
CDR3 protein: CASSFDRVTGSGGYTF
V gene: TRBV7-2
D gene: .
J gene: TRBJ1-2

CDR3 DNA: TGCGCCAGCAGCCCCGGACAAACCACAAACAATGAGCAGTTCTTC
CDR3 protein: CASSPGQTTNNEQFF
V gene: TRBV5-1
D gene: .
J gene: TRBJ2-1

CDR3 DNA: TGTGCCATCCAAACGAGCTGGAACACTGAAGCTTTCTTT
CDR3 protein: CAIQTSWNTEAFF
V gene: TRBV6-5
D gene: .
J gene: TRBJ1-1

CDR3 DNA: TGCAGCGTGAACGGGCGGTGGGGACAGGGGTTAGGTGGCTACACCTTC
CDR3 protein: CSVNGRWGQGLGGYTF
V gene: TRBV29-1
D gene: TRBD1
J gene: TRBJ1-2

CDR3 DNA: TGTGCCAGCAGCTTGGGGAGGGCCGGGGAGACCCAGTACTTC
CDR3 protein: CASSLGRAGETQYF
V gene: TRBV11-1
D gene: TRBD2
J gene: TRBJ2-5

CDR3 DNA: TGTGCCAGCAGCGTAGGGCCTTTCGACGGGGGGCGTGCTGAAGCTTTCTTT
CDR3 protein: CASSVGPFDGGRAEAFF
V gene: TRBV9
D gene: .
J gene: TRBJ1-1

CDR3 DNA: TGTGCCAGCAGTTTTGGGGGAGGAATCACTGAAGCTTTCTTT
CDR3 protein: CASSFGGGITEAFF
V gene: TRBV28
D gene: .
J gene: TRBJ1-1

CDR3 DNA: TGTGCCAGCAGCTTCCCTAGACAGGGAGACACTGAAGCTTTCTTT
CDR3 protein: CASSFPRQGDTEAFF
V gene: TRBV5-4
D gene: TRBD1
J gene: TRBJ1-1

CDR3 DNA: TGTGCCAGCAGCTTCCGCGGGGGAGACACCGGGGAGCTGTTTTTT
CDR3 protein: CASSFRGGDTGELFF
V gene: TRBV11-3
D gene: TRBD2
J gene: TRBJ2-2

CDR3 DNA: TGTGCCAGCAGCCAAGGACAGGGAGATCAGCCCCAGCATTTT
CDR3 protein: CASSQGQGDQPQHF
V gene: TRBV3-1/TRBV3-2
D gene: TRBD1
J gene: TRBJ1-5

CDR3 DNA: TGCGCCAGCAGTGGGCCCCTAGCGGGGGCACTTAGCACAGATACGCAGTATTTT
CDR3 protein: CASSGPLAGALSTDTQYF
V gene: TRBV10-1
D gene: TRBD2
J gene: TRBJ2-3

CDR3 DNA: TGTGCCAGCAGCCGTGGACTAGCGGGAGGGGACCTCTACGAGCAGTACTTC
CDR3 protein: CASSRGLAGGDLYEQYF
V gene: TRBV5-5
D gene: TRBD2
J gene: TRBJ2-7

CDR3 DNA: TGTGCCAGTAGTATAGATCGGGGGGGGCTGAGCAATCAGCCCCAGCATTTT
CDR3 protein: CASSIDRGGLSNQPQHF
V gene: TRBV19
D gene: .
J gene: TRBJ1-5

CDR3 DNA: TGTGCCAGCAGTGACCGGTGGAGGACGGCGGGGAGGCAGTACTTC
CDR3 protein: CASSDRWRTAGRQYF
V gene: TRBV6-1
D gene: .
J gene: TRBJ2-7

CDR3 DNA: TGTGCCAGCTCACTAGGGACAGGGGTCAATCAGCCCCAGCATTTT
CDR3 protein: CASSLGTGVNQPQHF
V gene: TRBV18
D gene: TRBD1
J gene: TRBJ1-5

CDR3 DNA: TGTGCCAGCAGTTTAGGAGGGCCGATCACCGGGGAGCTGTTTTTT
CDR3 protein: CASSLGGPITGELFF
V gene: TRBV28
D gene: .
J gene: TRBJ2-2

CDR3 DNA: TGCGCCAGCAGCTTGGACGGGGAGCCGACTAACTATGGCTACACCTTC
CDR3 protein: CASSLDGEPTNYGYTF
V gene: TRBV5-1
D gene: .
J gene: TRBJ1-2

CDR3 DNA: TGTGCCAGCAGTTACCAAGGGGACAGGGATAACTATGGCTACACCTTC
CDR3 protein: CASSYQGDRDNYGYTF
V gene: TRBV6-5
D gene: TRBD1
J gene: TRBJ1-2